This entry concerns a single T cell receptor (beta chain). Its antigen is undetermined. The data originate from a study of CD8 T cells in ankylosing spondylitis. Germline CDR1 and CDR2: LNHDA and SQIVND (reference sequence). This CDR3 spans 14 amino acids. V lost 9 bases, J lost 3 bases, and 6 bases stayed unmatched. Making use of molecular barcodes, quantitative 5'-RACE generated TCR beta libraries. TCRdb called the 5' RACE reads again in MiXCR, with one record for every CDR3 protein. The sample holds fewer than 400,000 distinct CDR3 sequences, about 15% seen once. Points from the study as a whole: Prior literature has documented some motif variants in synovial fluid and blood from reactive arthritis.

The origin of this receptor is a male donor with ankylosing spondylitis or in good health (not recorded which). The J gene is TRBJ2-3, the V gene TRBV19; TRBD2 aligns across 10 bases. The source material was blood, either unsorted or a sorted T cell fraction (not recorded which). This CDR3 is CASRQGLATDTQYF. The CDR3 DNA reads TGTGCCAGCCGCCAGGGACTAGCGACAGATACGCAGTATTTT.